This T cell receptor (beta chain) was identified during a study of tumor-infiltrating lymphocytes in primary liver carcinoma. Unsorted bulk tissue (roughly 19-30 mg) underwent RNA and DNA co-extraction. Deletions cut 1 base from V and 1 base from J, with 8 bases between. The CDR3 sequence is 14 residues long. Germline CDR1 reads SGHVS; CDR2 reads FQNEAQ. Total RNA (around 500 ng) served as template for TCR beta cDNA synthesis primed by a constant-region primer. A slightly modified ARM-PCR protocol with three nested multiplex PCR rounds produced these TCR beta libraries. PCR rounds one and two used TRBV1-TRBV30 forward primers with a C-beta reverse primer for 10 cycles each. TCRdb reprocessed the multiplex PCR reads via MiXCR and lists one record per CDR3 protein. This table has approximately 120,000 distinct CDR3 sequences, 64% appearing once. This clonotype was seen repeatedly, ten times or more.

The chain has TRBV7-8 and TRBJ2-7, with D possibly being TRBD1 or TRBD2 (5 bases each). The specimen was liver tumor tissue from sampling region 3. Subset noted: tumor region T3, left-lateral pole. This clonotype was sampled from a woman aged 60-75 years with primary liver carcinoma and hepatitis B virus infection. As DNA, the CDR3 is TGTGCCAGCAGCTTAGGGGACCGATCCTACGAGCAGTACTTC. Translating it yields CASSLGDRSYEQYF.